The following is a TCR beta chain sequence with its context. Its antigen is unknown. The data originate from a study of T cells expressing NK-cell markers. In the study overall: The authors derived TCR beta repertoires from sorted CD3+CD56+NKG2C+, CD3+CD56+NKG2C- and CD3+CD56-NKG2C+ T cells. The sequencing cohort of eight donors included seven HCMV-seropositive individuals and one seronegative individual.

Germline values: CDR1 MNHEY, CDR2 SMNVEV (reference sequence). The CDR3 has 14 amino acids. Broader study findings: Dominant NKG2C+ clonotypes in six donors made up 1.0-7.0% of CD8+ T cells.

UMIs were included in TCR beta cDNA generated by 5'RACE template switching. TCRdb reprocessed the 5' RACE reads; each CDR3 protein has one entry and no DNA is given. The sample totals 500,000 or so distinct CDR3 sequences. The sequenced material came from blood T cells: a sorted CD56 or NKG2C T cell subset, CD4+ or CD8+ T cells, or bulk PBMC T cells (not recorded which). The source is a man younger than 30 in good health. This sequence joins TRBV27 and TRBJ1-3. The CDR3: CASSSIETGNTIYF.